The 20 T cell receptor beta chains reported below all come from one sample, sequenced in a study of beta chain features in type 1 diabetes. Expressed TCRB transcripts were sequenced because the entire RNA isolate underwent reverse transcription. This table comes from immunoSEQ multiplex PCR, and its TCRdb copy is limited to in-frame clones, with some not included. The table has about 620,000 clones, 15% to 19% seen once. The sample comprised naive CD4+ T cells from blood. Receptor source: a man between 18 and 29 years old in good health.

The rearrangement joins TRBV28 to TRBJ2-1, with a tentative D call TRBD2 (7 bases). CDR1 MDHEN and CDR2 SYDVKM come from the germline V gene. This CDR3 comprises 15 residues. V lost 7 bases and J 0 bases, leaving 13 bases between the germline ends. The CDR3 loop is CASKGGRSSYNEQFF. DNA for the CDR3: TGTGCCAGCAAGGGGGGGCGGAGCTCCTACAATGAGCAGTTCTTC.

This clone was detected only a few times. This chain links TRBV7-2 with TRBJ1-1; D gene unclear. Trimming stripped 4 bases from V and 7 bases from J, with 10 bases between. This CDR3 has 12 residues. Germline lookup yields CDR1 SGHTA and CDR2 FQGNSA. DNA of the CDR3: TGTGCCAGCAGCTCGTCGGGGATTGAAGCTTTCTTT. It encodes CASSSSGIEAFF.

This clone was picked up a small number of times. The CDR3 DNA follows: TGTGCCAGCAGCCAAGAGCTGGCGACGGGAATTTATGGCTACACCTTC. Residues: CASSQELATGIYGYTF. The chain combines TRBV4-2 with TRBJ1-2; the D is unclear. Germline CDR1 and CDR2: LGHNA and YNFKEQ. Trimming left V 0 bases short and J 5 bases short, with 16 bases between. The CDR3 contains 16 residues.

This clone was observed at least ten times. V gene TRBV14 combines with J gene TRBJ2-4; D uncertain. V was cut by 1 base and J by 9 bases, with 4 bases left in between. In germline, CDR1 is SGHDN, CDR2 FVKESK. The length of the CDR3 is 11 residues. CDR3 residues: CASSQAGIQYF. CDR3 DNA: TGTGCCAGCAGCCAAGCAGGCATTCAGTACTTC.

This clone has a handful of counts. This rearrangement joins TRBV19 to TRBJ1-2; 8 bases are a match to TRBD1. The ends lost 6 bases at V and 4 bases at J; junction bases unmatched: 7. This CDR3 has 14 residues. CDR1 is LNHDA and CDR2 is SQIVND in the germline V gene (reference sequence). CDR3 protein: CASSKTGAPYGYTF. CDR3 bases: TGTGCCAGTAGCAAGACAGGGGCCCCCTATGGCTACACCTTC. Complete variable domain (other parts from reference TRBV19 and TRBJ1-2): DGGITQSPKYLFRKEGQNVTLSCEQNLNHDAMYWYRQDPGQGLRLIYYSQIVNDFQKGDIAEGYSVSREKKESFPLTVTSAQKNPTAFYLCASSKTGAPYGYTFGSGTRLTVV.

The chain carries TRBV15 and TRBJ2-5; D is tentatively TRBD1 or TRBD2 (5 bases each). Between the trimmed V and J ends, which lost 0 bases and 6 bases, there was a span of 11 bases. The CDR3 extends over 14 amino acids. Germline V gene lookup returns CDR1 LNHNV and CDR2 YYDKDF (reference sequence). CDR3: CATSRDGTRKTQYF. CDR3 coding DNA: TGTGCCACCAGCAGAGATGGGACGCGGAAGACCCAGTACTTC.

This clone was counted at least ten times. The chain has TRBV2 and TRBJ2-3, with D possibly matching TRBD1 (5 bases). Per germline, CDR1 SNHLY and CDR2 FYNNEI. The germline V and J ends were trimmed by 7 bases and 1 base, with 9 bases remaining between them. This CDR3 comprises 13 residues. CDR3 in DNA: TGTGCCAGCATCAGGGTCGGCACAGATACGCAGTATTTT. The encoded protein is CASIRVGTDTQYF.

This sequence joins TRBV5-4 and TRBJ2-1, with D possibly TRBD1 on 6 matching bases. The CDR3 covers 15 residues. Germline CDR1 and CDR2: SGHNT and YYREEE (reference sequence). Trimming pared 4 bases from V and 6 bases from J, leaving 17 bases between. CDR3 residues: CASSPPRGWGNEQFF. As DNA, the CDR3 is TGTGCCAGCAGCCCCCCCAGGGGATGGGGCAATGAGCAGTTCTTC.

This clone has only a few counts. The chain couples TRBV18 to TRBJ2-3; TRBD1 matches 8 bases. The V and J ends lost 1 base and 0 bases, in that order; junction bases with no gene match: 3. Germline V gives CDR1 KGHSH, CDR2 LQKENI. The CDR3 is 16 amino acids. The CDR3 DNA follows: TGTGCCAGCTCACCACTGACAGGGGTCAGCACAGATACGCAGTATTTT. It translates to CASSPLTGVSTDTQYF.

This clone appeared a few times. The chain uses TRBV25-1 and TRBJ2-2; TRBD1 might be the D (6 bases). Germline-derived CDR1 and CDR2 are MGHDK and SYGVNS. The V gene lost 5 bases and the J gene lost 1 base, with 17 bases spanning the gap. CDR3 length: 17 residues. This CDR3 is CASSPFFGQQNTGELFF. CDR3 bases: TGTGCCAGCAGTCCATTTTTTGGACAGCAGAACACCGGGGAGCTGTTTTTT.

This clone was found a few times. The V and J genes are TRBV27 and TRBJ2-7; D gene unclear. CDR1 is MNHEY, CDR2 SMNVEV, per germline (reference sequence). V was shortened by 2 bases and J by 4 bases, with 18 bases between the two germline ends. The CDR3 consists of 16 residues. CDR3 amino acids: CASSLRSAKVLYEQYF. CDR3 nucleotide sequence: TGTGCCAGCAGTTTACGATCGGCGAAAGTACTTTACGAGCAGTACTTC.

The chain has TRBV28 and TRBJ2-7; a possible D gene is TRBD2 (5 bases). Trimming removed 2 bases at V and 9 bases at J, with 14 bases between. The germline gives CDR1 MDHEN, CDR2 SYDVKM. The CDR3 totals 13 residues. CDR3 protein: CASSLVQAAGQYF. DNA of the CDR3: TGTGCCAGCAGTTTAGTTCAGGCGGCGGGGCAGTACTTC.

CDR3 residues: CAWRGWTLHTEAFF. The CDR3 region has the DNA TGTGCCTGGAGAGGTTGGACACTTCATACTGAAGCTTTCTTT. The chain couples TRBV30 to TRBJ1-1; D is possibly TRBD1 (5 bases). The CDR3 is 14 amino acids. Germline CDR1 GTSNPN, CDR2 SVGIG (reference sequence). V was shortened by 3 bases and J by 5 bases, with 16 bases between the two germline ends. Combining the CDR3 with reference TRBV30 and TRBJ1-1 gives the whole variable domain SQTIHQWPATLVQPVGSPLSLECTVEGTSNPNLYWYRQAAGRGLQLLFYSVGIGQISSEVPQNLSASRPQDRQFILSSKKLLLSDSGFYLCAWRGWTLHTEAFFGQGTRLTVV.

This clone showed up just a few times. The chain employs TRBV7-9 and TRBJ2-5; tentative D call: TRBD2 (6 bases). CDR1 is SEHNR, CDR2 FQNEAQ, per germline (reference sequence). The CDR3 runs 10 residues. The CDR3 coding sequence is TGTGTTGCCGGGAGAGAGACCCAGTACTTC. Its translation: CVAGRETQYF.

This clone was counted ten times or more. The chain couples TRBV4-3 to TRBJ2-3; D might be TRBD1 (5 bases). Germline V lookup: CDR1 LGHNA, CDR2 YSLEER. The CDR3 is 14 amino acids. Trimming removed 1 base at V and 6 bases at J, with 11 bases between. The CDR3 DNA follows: TGCGCCAGCAGCCAAGGGGCAGGGCCGGATACGCAGTATTTT. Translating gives CASSQGAGPDTQYF.

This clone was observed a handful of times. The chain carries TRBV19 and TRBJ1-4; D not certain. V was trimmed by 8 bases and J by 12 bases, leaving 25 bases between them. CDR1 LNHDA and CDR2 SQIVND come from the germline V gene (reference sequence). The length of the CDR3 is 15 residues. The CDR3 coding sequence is TGTGCCAGTGGGGTCGGAGGGAGCATTATATTTCAACTGTTTTTT. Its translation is CASGVGGSIIFQLFF.

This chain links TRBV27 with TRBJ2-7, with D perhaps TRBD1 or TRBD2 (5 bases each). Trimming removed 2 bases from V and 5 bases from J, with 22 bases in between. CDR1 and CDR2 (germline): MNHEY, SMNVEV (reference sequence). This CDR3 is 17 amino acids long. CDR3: CASSLHQRGDPVHEQYF. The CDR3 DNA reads TGTGCCAGCAGTTTACACCAGAGGGGCGATCCGGTCCACGAGCAGTACTTC.

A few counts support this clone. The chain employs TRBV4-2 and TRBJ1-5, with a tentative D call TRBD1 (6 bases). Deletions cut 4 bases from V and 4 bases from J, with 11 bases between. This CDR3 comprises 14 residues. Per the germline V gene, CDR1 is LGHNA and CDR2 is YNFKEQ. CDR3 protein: CASSRTGFNQPQHF. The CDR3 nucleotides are TGTGCCAGCAGCCGAACAGGGTTTAATCAGCCCCAGCATTTT.

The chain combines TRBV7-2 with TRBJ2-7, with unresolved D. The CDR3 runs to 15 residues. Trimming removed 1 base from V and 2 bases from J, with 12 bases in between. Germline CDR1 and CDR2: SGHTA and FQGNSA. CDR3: CASSLVWQKTYEQYF. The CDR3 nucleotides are TGTGCCAGCAGCTTAGTCTGGCAGAAAACCTACGAGCAGTACTTC.

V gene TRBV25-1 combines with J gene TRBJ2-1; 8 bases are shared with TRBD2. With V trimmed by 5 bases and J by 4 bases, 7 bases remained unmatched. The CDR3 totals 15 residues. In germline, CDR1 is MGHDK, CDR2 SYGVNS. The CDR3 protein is CASSPRTSTYNEQFF. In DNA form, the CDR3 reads TGTGCCAGCAGTCCCAGGACTAGCACATACAATGAGCAGTTCTTC. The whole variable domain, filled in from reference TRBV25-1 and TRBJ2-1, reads EADIYQTPRYLVIGTGKKITLECSQTMGHDKMYWYQQDPGMELHLIHYSYGVNSTEKGDLSSESTVSRIRTEHFPLTLESARPSHTSQYLCASSPRTSTYNEQFFGPGTRLTVL.